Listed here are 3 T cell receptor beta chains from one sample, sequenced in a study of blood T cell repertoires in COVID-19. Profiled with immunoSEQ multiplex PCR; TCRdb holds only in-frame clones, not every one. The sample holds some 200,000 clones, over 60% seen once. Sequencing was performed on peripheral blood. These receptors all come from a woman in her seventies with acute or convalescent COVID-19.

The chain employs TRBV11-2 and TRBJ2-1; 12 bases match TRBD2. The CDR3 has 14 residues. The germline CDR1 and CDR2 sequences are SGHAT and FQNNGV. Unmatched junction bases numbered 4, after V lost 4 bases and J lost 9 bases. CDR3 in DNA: TGTGCCAGCAGCTCTAGCGGGAGGGCCAGTGAGCAGTTCTTC. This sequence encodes CASSSSGRASEQFF.

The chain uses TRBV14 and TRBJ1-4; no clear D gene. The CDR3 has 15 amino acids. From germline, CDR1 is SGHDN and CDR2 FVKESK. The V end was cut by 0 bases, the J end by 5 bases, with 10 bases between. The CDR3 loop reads CASSQDGRANEKLFF. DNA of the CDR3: TGTGCCAGCAGCCAAGATGGGAGGGCCAATGAAAAACTGTTTTTT.

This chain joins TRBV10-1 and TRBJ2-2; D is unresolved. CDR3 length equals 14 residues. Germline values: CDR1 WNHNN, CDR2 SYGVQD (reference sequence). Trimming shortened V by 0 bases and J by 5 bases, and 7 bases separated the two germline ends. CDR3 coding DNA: TGCGCCAGCAGTGAGTCAGGAGAAACCGGGGAGCTGTTTTTT. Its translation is CASSESGETGELFF.